This TCR beta chain was profiled in a study of OX40 agonist ivuxolimab in advanced cancers. Looking at the study overall: Hepatocellular carcinoma, melanoma, renal cell or head and neck cancer occurred in dose-escalation patients.

Blood was sampled at baseline, cycle 4 day 1, and cycle 7 day 1. Data came from immunoSEQ multiplex PCR; TCRdb stores just in-frame clones and leaves some out. The data show 50,000 to 65,000 clones, approximately 86% seen once. This CDR3 has 13 residues. CDR1 and CDR2 (germline): MNHEY, SVGAGI. Trimming removed 4 bases at V and 8 bases at J, with 14 bases between. The TCR originated in an adult with an advanced solid tumor such as melanoma, head and neck, liver or kidney cancer. This rearrangement joins TRBV6-5 to TRBJ1-2; D gene ambiguous. Sequenced here: CD4+ or CD8+ T cells sorted from blood, sampled in a trial of the OX40 agonist ivuxolimab. CDR3 region: CASSSDTLRGYTF. CDR3 coding DNA: TGTGCCAGCAGTTCTGATACCTTAAGGGGCTACACCTTC.